These 3 T cell receptor beta chains share one sample of origin, sequenced in a study of T-cell memory formation after mild COVID-19. One entry per CDR3 protein results from TCRdb running MiXCR on the 5' RACE reads. Of hundreds of thousands of distinct CDR3 sequences listed, 25% to 30% are singletons. Material for sequencing was PBMCs or a T cell subset sorted from them (not recorded which). The receptors here all came from an adult woman who had mild COVID-19 (a few samples of this study predate the infection). Cell type and time point are not known.

The chain links TRBV28 to TRBJ2-7; 9 bases agree with TRBD1. Per germline, CDR1 MDHEN and CDR2 SYDVKM. The junction had 11 bases not matched to a gene; V was cut back by 6 bases and J by 5 bases. The CDR3 consists of 15 residues. The CDR3 DNA follows: TGTGCCAGCAGCCCTTCCCGGGACAGGGTCAACGAGCAGTACGTC. Encoded protein: CASSPSRDRVNEQYV.

This clonotype was detected only a few times. This sequence joins TRBV5-1 and TRBJ1-6; TRBD1 aligns across 8 bases. Germline lookup yields CDR1 SGHRS and CDR2 YFSETQ. The length of the CDR3 is 14 residues. V shed 4 bases, J shed 8 bases, and the junction held 5 bases outside the gene matches. CDR3 sequence reads: CASSVDREDSPLHF. Here the CDR3 DNA reads TGCGCCAGCAGCGTGGACAGGGAGGATTCACCCCTCCACTTT.

The rearrangement links TRBV5-1 to TRBJ1-1; 8 bases line up with TRBD1. V dropped 4 bases and J dropped 5; count of bases not matched to a gene: 4. Germline V gene lookup returns CDR1 SGHRS and CDR2 YFSETQ. CDR3 length: 13 residues. CDR3 nucleotide sequence: TGCGCCAGCAGCACCAGGGGGCAGACTGAAGCTTTCTTT. Translation: CASSTRGQTEAFF. The full variable domain, completed using reference TRBV5-1 and TRBJ1-1, is KAGVTQTPRYLIKTRGQQVTLSCSPISGHRSVSWYQQTPGQGLQFLFEYFSETQRNKGNFPGRFSGRQFSNSRSEMNVSTLELGDSALYLCASSTRGQTEAFFGQGTRLTVV.